Below, 18 T cell receptor beta chains from the same sample are listed, as sequenced in a study of a mutant IDH1 vaccine in newly diagnosed glioma. Time point in this sample: baseline, week 1 (first vaccination visit). Indicated treatment: pre-vaccination baseline after standard-of-care therapy. Measured with immunoSEQ multiplex PCR; TCRdb has only the in-frame clones, and not every one. The data contain 90,000 to 100,000 clones, about 87% of them singletons. This specimen consisted of PBMCs, obtained from a glioma patient treated with radiotherapy, temozolomide or both. Receptors were obtained from a woman between 50 and 59 years old with glioma.

The chain recombines TRBV20-1 with TRBJ2-1; D remains unclear. The germline V gene has CDR1 DFQATT and CDR2 SNEGSKA (reference sequence). Trimming took off 3 bases at V and 6 bases at J, with 3 bases between the two ends. CDR3 length: 10 amino acids. The DNA for the CDR3 is TGCAGTGCTAGGGCCAATGAGCAGTTCTTC. Translated: CSARANEQFF.

Here the CDR3 reads CASRGRGQVYF. CDR3 nucleotide sequence: TGTGCCAGCAGGGGCAGGGGGCAAGTGTACTTC. This sequence joins TRBV2 and TRBJ2-5, with 8 bases that match TRBD1. The CDR3 extends over 11 amino acids. J lost 13 bases, V lost 6 bases, and 7 bases had no gene match. Germline lookup yields CDR1 SNHLY and CDR2 FYNNEI. The full variable domain, in which reference TRBV2 and TRBJ2-5 provide the parts outside the CDR3, is EPEVTQTPSHQVTQMGQEVILRCVPISNHLYFYWYRQILGQKVEFLVSFYNNEISEKSEIFDDQFSVERPDGSNFTLKIRSTKLEDSAMYFCASRGRGQVYFGPGTRLLVL.

V usage is TRBV5-1 and J usage is TRBJ2-7; either TRBD1 or TRBD2 may supply D (5 bases each). The CDR3 contains 14 residues. V lost 4 bases and J lost 0, with 11 bases in between. The germline V gene encodes CDR1 SGHRS and CDR2 YFSETQ. CDR3 in amino acids: CASSLGDHSYEQYF. CDR3 in DNA: TGCGCCAGCAGCCTAGGGGACCACTCCTACGAGCAGTACTTC.

This chain links TRBV18 with TRBJ2-7, with 8 bases fitting TRBD1. This CDR3 spans 15 amino acids. Germline V lookup: CDR1 KGHSH, CDR2 LQKENI. The V segment lost 0 bases and the J segment 5 bases; nucleotides outside the gene matches: 6. The CDR3 bases are TGTGCCAGCTCACCACCACACAGGGGGATCAACGAGCAGTACTTC. Encoded protein: CASSPPHRGINEQYF.

This chain uses TRBV6-6 with TRBJ2-3, with a possible D match to TRBD2 (6 bases). Germline lookup yields CDR1 MNHNY and CDR2 SVGAGI (reference sequence). Between the trimmed V and J ends, which lost 7 bases and 0 bases, there was a span of 14 bases. The CDR3 totals 15 residues. CDR3 DNA sequence: TGTGCCAGCACCCGGGGGACGAGCAGCACAGATACGCAGTATTTT. Its protein is CASTRGTSSTDTQYF.

The gene calls are TRBV5-5 and TRBJ2-5; D could derive from TRBD1 or TRBD2 (6 bases each). The ends were cut back, 3 bases at V and 2 bases at J, with 14 bases in the middle. Germline V gene lookup returns CDR1 SGHKS and CDR2 YYEKEE (reference sequence). The CDR3 is 15 residues long. Written as DNA, the CDR3 is TGTGCCAGCAGCTCCAGGGGAGGTCAGCAAGAGACCCAGTACTTC. Protein product: CASSSRGGQQETQYF.

The chain carries TRBV5-1 and TRBJ1-4; maybe TRBD1 (5 bases). Germline V gives CDR1 SGHRS, CDR2 YFSETQ. The CDR3 length is 16 residues. The ends were cut back, 0 bases at V and 2 bases at J, with 11 bases in the middle. The CDR3 here is CASSLEGFITNEKLFF. The CDR3 nucleotides are TGCGCCAGCAGCTTGGAGGGGTTCATCACTAATGAAAAACTGTTTTTT.

The chain links TRBV28 to TRBJ2-7; 7 nucleotides agree with TRBD2. This CDR3 contains 14 residues. Germline CDR1 is MDHEN and CDR2 is SYDVKM. Unmatched junction bases numbered 7, after V lost 6 bases and J lost 2 bases. The CDR3 is CASSHGLGAYEQYF. Here the CDR3 DNA reads TGTGCCAGCAGCCACGGACTAGGAGCCTACGAGCAGTACTTC.

The V and J genes are TRBV28 and TRBJ2-3; 7 bases align to TRBD1. The CDR3 is 15 amino acids. Per germline, CDR1 MDHEN and CDR2 SYDVKM. With 4 bases clipped from V and 5 bases from J, the junction kept 9 bases outside the gene matches. The CDR3 here is CASSSSGTVGDTQYF. The CDR3 bases are TGTGCCAGCAGTTCCTCCGGGACAGTCGGAGATACGCAGTATTTT.

This clone was seen once. This rearrangement joins TRBV5-6 to TRBJ1-3, with D maybe TRBD1 (6 bases). The CDR3 sequence is 15 residues long. V lost 3 bases to trimming and J lost 0 bases, with 10 bases between them. Per germline, CDR1 SGHDT and CDR2 YYEEEE. The CDR3 loop is CASSSGQYSGNTIYF. The CDR3 DNA sequence: TGTGCCAGCAGCTCCGGACAGTACTCTGGAAACACCATATATTTT. Full variable domain (remainder filled in from reference TRBV5-6 and TRBJ1-3): DAGVTQSPTHLIKTRGQQVTLRCSPKSGHDTVSWYQQALGQGPQFIFQYYEEEERQRGNFPDRFSGHQFPNYSSELNVNALLLGDSALYLCASSSGQYSGNTIYFGEGSWLTVV.

The CDR3 DNA reads as TGTGCCAGCAGCGGACTAGCGGGCGCAGATACGCAGTATTTT. Translating gives CASSGLAGADTQYF. This chain uses TRBV6-5 with TRBJ2-3, with 11 bases that match TRBD2. Trimming took 6 bases from V and 4 from J; bases not matched to a gene: 3. Germline V lookup: CDR1 MNHEY, CDR2 SVGAGI. The CDR3 is made up of 14 amino acids.

V usage is TRBV19 and J usage is TRBJ2-5; D unclear. Per germline, CDR1 LNHDA and CDR2 SQIVND (reference sequence). V lost 10 bases and J lost 8, with 11 bases in between. This CDR3 contains 10 residues. CDR3 DNA: TGTGCCACCAGTCCGAACACCCAGTACTTC. Protein sequence: CATSPNTQYF.

The V gene is TRBV18, the J gene TRBJ2-7; the match to TRBD1 covers 11 bases. From germline, CDR1 is KGHSH and CDR2 LQKENI. With 0 bases clipped from V and 6 bases from J, the junction kept 10 bases outside the gene matches. CDR3 length: 17 amino acids. CDR3 region: CASSPPRTGGFRGEQYF. DNA of the CDR3: TGTGCCAGCTCACCACCAAGGACAGGGGGCTTTAGGGGCGAGCAGTACTTC.

The V call is TRBV10-3, the J call TRBJ2-3; D is possibly TRBD1 (5 bases). The germline V and J ends were trimmed by 4 bases and 1 base, with 18 bases remaining between them. The CDR3 runs 17 residues. CDR1 is ENHRY and CDR2 is SYGVKD in the germline V gene. The CDR3 DNA follows: TGTGCCATCAGTGGCCTCTCTCAGGGTCGGGGCACAGATACGCAGTATTTT. Encoded protein: CAISGLSQGRGTDTQYF.

J is TRBJ2-2 and V is TRBV6-6, with D maybe TRBD2 (6 bases). This CDR3 contains 15 residues. Trimming left V 8 bases short and J 4 bases short, with 17 bases between. The germline V gene encodes CDR1 MNHNY and CDR2 SVGAGI (reference sequence). CDR3 sequence: CASCLLGGITGELFF. The CDR3 DNA reads TGTGCCAGCTGCCTTTTGGGGGGTATCACCGGGGAGCTGTTTTTT.

This chain joins TRBV28 and TRBJ1-2; TRBD1 aligns across 7 bases. Germline CDR1 and CDR2: MDHEN and SYDVKM. The V gene end was trimmed by 3 bases and the J gene end by 8 bases; junction bases not matched to a gene: 15. The CDR3 extends over 16 amino acids. In DNA, the CDR3 is TGTGCCAGCAGTTTTTTTCTTAGGCAGGGGGGAAAGGGCTACACCTTC. This encodes CASSFFLRQGGKGYTF.

The CDR3 spells CASRGGRGRMNTEAFF. CDR3 nucleotides: TGTGCCAGTAGGGGGGGCAGGGGTCGGATGAACACTGAAGCTTTCTTT. The chain joins TRBV19 to TRBJ1-1; D might be TRBD1 (6 bases). Germline loops: CDR1 LNHDA, CDR2 SQIVND (reference sequence). The CDR3 sequence is 16 residues long. V lost 6 bases and J 0 bases, leaving 17 bases between the germline ends.

This chain joins TRBV6-1 and TRBJ2-7, with TRBD1 matching over 9 bases. The V segment lost 6 bases and the J segment 6 bases; nucleotides outside the gene matches: 12. CDR3 size: 15 residues. The V gene's germline CDR1 is MNHNS and CDR2 SASEGT. Here the CDR3 DNA reads TGTGCCAGCAGGGCCCAGGGACAGGGCTACTTCGAGCAGTACTTC. Translating gives CASRAQGQGYFEQYF.